Listed below are T cell receptor beta chains from one sample, sequenced in a study of cytomegalovirus exposure and HLA in healthy donors. TCRdb's table, derived via immunoSEQ multiplex PCR, lists solely in-frame clones and lacks some. Of around 150,000 clones in the sample, around 80% are singletons; the top ten hold approximately 2%. Source material: PBMCs. The receptors shown here come from a middle-aged man in good health and CMV-seronegative. Both conserved end residues are part of each CDR3. A D gene is named only where the DNA matches it firmly. Size is omitted from some rows. Given values are once, few, many or a class for expanded clones.

v_call: TRBV4-1
clone_size: -
d_call: -
j_call: TRBJ2-3
cdr3_aa: CASSYSEDRRSTDTQYF
cdr3_nt: TGCGCCAGCAGCTATTCTGAAGACAGGCGTAGCACAGATACGCAGTATTTT

v_call: TRBV28
clone_size: -
d_call: -
j_call: TRBJ1-4
cdr3_aa: CASSLFRSSNEKLFF
cdr3_nt: TGTGCCAGCAGTTTATTTCGGAGTAGTAATGAAAAACTGTTTTTT

v_call: TRBV10-1
clone_size: -
d_call: -
j_call: TRBJ2-7
cdr3_aa: CASSNQASYEQYF
cdr3_nt: TGCGCCAGCAGTAACCAGGCCTCCTACGAGCAGTACTTC

v_call: TRBV5-1
clone_size: -
d_call: TRBD1
j_call: TRBJ1-1
cdr3_aa: CASAGTGTRGTEAFF
cdr3_nt: TGCGCCAGCGCCGGGACAGGGACTCGGGGCACTGAAGCTTTCTTT

v_call: TRBV30
clone_size: -
d_call: TRBD2
j_call: TRBJ2-1
cdr3_aa: CAWSAGTRRYNEQFF
cdr3_nt: TGTGCCTGGAGTGCCGGGACTAGGCGTTACAATGAGCAGTTCTTC

v_call: TRBV19
clone_size: -
d_call: TRBD2
j_call: TRBJ2-7
cdr3_aa: CASSMGLAFDEQYF
cdr3_nt: TGTGCCAGTAGTATGGGACTAGCTTTCGACGAGCAGTACTTC

v_call: TRBV2
clone_size: -
d_call: -
j_call: TRBJ1-4
cdr3_aa: CASSAQGLGNEKLFF
cdr3_nt: TGTGCCAGCAGTGCACAGGGTTTGGGAAATGAAAAACTGTTTTTT

v_call: TRBV19
clone_size: -
d_call: -
j_call: TRBJ2-5
cdr3_aa: CASSIRRGTVAQETQYF
cdr3_nt: TGTGCCAGTAGTATAAGGAGGGGGACAGTCGCCCAAGAGACCCAGTACTTC

v_call: TRBV19
clone_size: -
d_call: TRBD2
j_call: TRBJ2-5
cdr3_aa: CASSWGLAGEAETQYF
cdr3_nt: TGTGCCAGTAGTTGGGGACTAGCGGGAGAGGCGGAGACCCAGTACTTC

v_call: TRBV5-4
clone_size: -
d_call: -
j_call: TRBJ2-3
cdr3_aa: CASSVGGPDTQYF
cdr3_nt: TGTGCCAGCAGCGTGGGTGGCCCAGATACGCAGTATTTT

v_call: TRBV27
clone_size: -
d_call: -
j_call: TRBJ2-1
cdr3_aa: CASARSSYNEQFF
cdr3_nt: TGTGCCAGCGCCCGGAGCTCCTACAATGAGCAGTTCTTC

v_call: TRBV6-5
clone_size: -
d_call: -
j_call: TRBJ2-6
cdr3_aa: CASSYSLGDGVNVLTF
cdr3_nt: TGTGCCAGCAGTTACTCGTTAGGGGATGGGGTCAACGTCCTGACTTTC

v_call: TRBV28
clone_size: few
d_call: -
j_call: TRBJ2-5
cdr3_aa: CASSPLEQGQETQYF
cdr3_nt: TGTGCCAGCAGCCCACTAGAACAGGGCCAAGAGACCCAGTACTTC

v_call: TRBV18
clone_size: -
d_call: -
j_call: TRBJ2-5
cdr3_aa: CASSPLTGLETQYF
cdr3_nt: TGTGCCAGCTCACCACTGACAGGACTGGAGACCCAGTACTTC

v_call: TRBV5-4
clone_size: once
d_call: -
j_call: TRBJ2-2
cdr3_aa: CASSLASAGPNTGELFF
cdr3_nt: TGTGCCAGCAGCTTGGCCAGTGCGGGACCGAACACCGGGGAGCTGTTTTTT

v_call: TRBV15
clone_size: -
d_call: TRBD2
j_call: TRBJ2-3
cdr3_aa: CATSRLTKIAGVGDTQYF
cdr3_nt: TGTGCCACCAGCAGACTCACGAAAATAGCGGGGGTAGGGGATACGCAGTATTTT

v_call: TRBV30
clone_size: -
d_call: -
j_call: TRBJ2-7
cdr3_aa: CAWGSSYEQYF
cdr3_nt: TGTGCCTGGGGCAGCTCCTACGAGCAGTACTTC

v_call: TRBV7-2
clone_size: -
d_call: TRBD1
j_call: TRBJ1-4
cdr3_aa: CASSGKGGQGPEKLFF
cdr3_nt: TGTGCCAGCAGCGGCAAAGGAGGACAGGGGCCTGAAAAACTGTTTTTT

v_call: TRBV10-3
clone_size: -
d_call: -
j_call: TRBJ1-2
cdr3_aa: CAISETGGANYGYTF
cdr3_nt: TGTGCCATCAGTGAAACCGGGGGAGCTAACTATGGCTACACCTTC

v_call: TRBV7-2
clone_size: -
d_call: -
j_call: TRBJ2-1
cdr3_aa: CASRQDINSYNEQFF
cdr3_nt: TGTGCCAGCAGGCAAGACATAAACTCCTACAATGAGCAGTTCTTC

v_call: TRBV28
clone_size: few
d_call: TRBD2
j_call: TRBJ2-7
cdr3_aa: CASTPGLARDLGDEQYF
cdr3_nt: TGTGCCAGCACTCCGGGACTAGCGAGAGACCTTGGGGACGAGCAGTACTTC

v_call: TRBV7-9
clone_size: -
d_call: -
j_call: TRBJ2-7
cdr3_aa: CSSSSGTLSSYEQYF
cdr3_nt: TGTTCCAGCAGCTCCGGGACATTGAGCTCCTACGAGCAGTACTTC

v_call: TRBV28
clone_size: -
d_call: TRBD1
j_call: TRBJ1-1
cdr3_aa: CASSLSRDRGLDTEAFF
cdr3_nt: TGTGCCAGCAGTTTGTCCAGGGACAGGGGGCTGGACACTGAAGCTTTCTTT

v_call: TRBV7-6
clone_size: -
d_call: -
j_call: TRBJ1-3
cdr3_aa: CASSHPGDTIYF
cdr3_nt: TGTGCCAGCAGCCATCCCGGGGACACCATATATTTT

v_call: TRBV11-2
clone_size: few
d_call: -
j_call: TRBJ2-7
cdr3_aa: CASSFRVDSFYEQYF
cdr3_nt: TGTGCCAGCAGCTTCCGCGTAGACAGTTTCTACGAGCAGTACTTC

v_call: TRBV11-2
clone_size: -
d_call: -
j_call: TRBJ2-1
cdr3_aa: CASSLGGLGVYEQFF
cdr3_nt: TGTGCCAGCAGCTTAGGGGGTCTCGGGGTCTATGAGCAGTTCTTC

v_call: TRBV19
clone_size: -
d_call: TRBD1
j_call: TRBJ2-7
cdr3_aa: CATNHGQGWTNYEQYF
cdr3_nt: TGTGCCACCAATCATGGACAGGGGTGGACCAACTACGAGCAGTACTTC

v_call: TRBV7-6
clone_size: few
d_call: TRBD2
j_call: TRBJ2-3
cdr3_aa: CASSLGTSGSLTDTQYF
cdr3_nt: TGTGCCAGCAGCTTAGGGACTAGCGGGAGCCTCACAGATACGCAGTATTTT

v_call: TRBV18
clone_size: once
d_call: TRBD2
j_call: TRBJ2-3
cdr3_aa: CASSHSRGGASTDTQYF
cdr3_nt: TGTGCCAGCTCACATTCCCGCGGGGGGGCCAGCACAGATACGCAGTATTTT

v_call: TRBV7-2
clone_size: -
d_call: -
j_call: TRBJ2-7
cdr3_aa: CASSLSSQISSYEQYF
cdr3_nt: TGTGCCAGCAGCTTATCCTCACAAATATCCTCCTACGAGCAGTACTTC

v_call: TRBV19
clone_size: -
d_call: -
j_call: TRBJ2-2
cdr3_aa: CASSPGWGGTGELFF
cdr3_nt: TGTGCCAGTAGCCCCGGATGGGGCGGCACCGGGGAGCTGTTTTTT

v_call: TRBV19
clone_size: once
d_call: TRBD2
j_call: TRBJ2-2
cdr3_aa: CASTLHPGGPGSGELFF
cdr3_nt: TGTGCCAGTACCCTCCACCCGGGGGGGCCTGGTTCCGGGGAGCTGTTTTTT

v_call: TRBV6-1
clone_size: -
d_call: -
j_call: TRBJ2-3
cdr3_aa: CATFEAYTQYF
cdr3_nt: TGTGCCACTTTCGAAGCCTATACGCAGTATTTT

v_call: TRBV7-2
clone_size: -
d_call: -
j_call: TRBJ1-6
cdr3_aa: CASSLAHSSPLHF
cdr3_nt: TGTGCCAGCAGCTTAGCGCATAGTTCACCCCTCCACTTT

v_call: TRBV4-3
clone_size: -
d_call: TRBD2
j_call: TRBJ2-1
cdr3_aa: CASSQDSGGVYNEQFF
cdr3_nt: TGCGCCAGCAGCCAAGATTCGGGGGGGGTCTACAATGAGCAGTTCTTC

v_call: TRBV29-1
clone_size: -
d_call: -
j_call: TRBJ2-1
cdr3_aa: CSVVPAGYNEQFF
cdr3_nt: TGCAGCGTTGTTCCGGCGGGATACAATGAGCAGTTCTTC

v_call: TRBV6-6
clone_size: once
d_call: -
j_call: TRBJ1-1
cdr3_aa: CASSKTGLNTEAFF
cdr3_nt: TGTGCCAGCAGCAAGACAGGTTTGAACACTGAAGCTTTCTTT